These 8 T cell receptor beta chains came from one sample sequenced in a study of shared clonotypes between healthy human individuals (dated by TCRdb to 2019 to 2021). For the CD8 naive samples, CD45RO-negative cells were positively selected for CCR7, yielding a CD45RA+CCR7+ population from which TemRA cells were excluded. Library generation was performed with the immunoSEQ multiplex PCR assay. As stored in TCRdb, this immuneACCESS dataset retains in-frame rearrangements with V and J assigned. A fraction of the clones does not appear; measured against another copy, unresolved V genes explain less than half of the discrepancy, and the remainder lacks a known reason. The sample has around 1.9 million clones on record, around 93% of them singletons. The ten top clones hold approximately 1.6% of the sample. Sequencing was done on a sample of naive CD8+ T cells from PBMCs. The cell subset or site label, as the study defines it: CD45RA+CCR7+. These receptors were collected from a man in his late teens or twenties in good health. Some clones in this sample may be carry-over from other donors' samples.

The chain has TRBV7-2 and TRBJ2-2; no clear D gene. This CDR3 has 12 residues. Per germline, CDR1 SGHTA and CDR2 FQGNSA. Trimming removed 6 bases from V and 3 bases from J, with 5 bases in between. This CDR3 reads CASSQYTGELFF. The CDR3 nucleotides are TGTGCCAGCAGTCAGTACACCGGGGAGCTGTTTTTT.

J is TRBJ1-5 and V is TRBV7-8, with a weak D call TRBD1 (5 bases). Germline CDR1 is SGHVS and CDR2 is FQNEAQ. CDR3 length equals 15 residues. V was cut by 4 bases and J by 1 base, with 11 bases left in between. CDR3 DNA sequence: TGTGCCAGCAGCTCGACCGCAGGGAGCAATCAGCCCCAGCATTTT. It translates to CASSSTAGSNQPQHF.

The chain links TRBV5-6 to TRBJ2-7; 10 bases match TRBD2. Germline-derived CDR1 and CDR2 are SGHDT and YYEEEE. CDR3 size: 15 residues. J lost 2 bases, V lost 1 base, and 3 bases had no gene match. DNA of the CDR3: TGTGCCAGCAGCTTGTGGCTAGCGGGGGCCTACGAGCAGTACTTC. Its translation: CASSLWLAGAYEQYF.

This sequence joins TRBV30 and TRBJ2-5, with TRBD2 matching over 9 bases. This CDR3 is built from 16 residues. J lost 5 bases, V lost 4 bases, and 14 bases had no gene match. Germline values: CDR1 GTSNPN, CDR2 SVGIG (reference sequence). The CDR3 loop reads CAWKAQAGGPGETQYF. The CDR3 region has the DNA TGTGCCTGGAAAGCACAGGCGGGAGGGCCCGGTGAGACCCAGTACTTC.

CDR3 coding DNA: TGTGCCAGCAGCGACAGGGGGTATCAGCCCCAGCATTTT. It codes for CASSDRGYQPQHF. The rearrangement uses TRBV6-6 and TRBJ1-5, with 9 nucleotides matching TRBD1. J gave up 5 bases and V 6 bases, and 2 bases lay outside the gene matches. Germline CDR1 and CDR2: MNHNY and SVGAGI (reference sequence). The CDR3 has 13 amino acids.

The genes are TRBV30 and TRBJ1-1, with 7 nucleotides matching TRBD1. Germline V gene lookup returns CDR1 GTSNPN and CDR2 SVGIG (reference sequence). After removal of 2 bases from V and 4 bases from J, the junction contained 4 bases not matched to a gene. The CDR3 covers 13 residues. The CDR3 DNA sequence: TGTGCCTGGAGTTGGACAGGAGGCACTGAAGCTTTCTTT. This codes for CAWSWTGGTEAFF.

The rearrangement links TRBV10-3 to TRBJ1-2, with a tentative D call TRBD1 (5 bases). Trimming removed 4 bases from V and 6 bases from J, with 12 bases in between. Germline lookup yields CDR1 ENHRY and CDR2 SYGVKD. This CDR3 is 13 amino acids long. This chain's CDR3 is CAISVGDAHGYTF. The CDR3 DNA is TGTGCCATCAGTGTAGGGGACGCCCATGGCTACACCTTC.

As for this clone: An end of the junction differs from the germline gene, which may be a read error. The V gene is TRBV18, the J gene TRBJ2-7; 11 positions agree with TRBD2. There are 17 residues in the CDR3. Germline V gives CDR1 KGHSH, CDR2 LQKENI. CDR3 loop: CASSPPRLAGTSYGQYF. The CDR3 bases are TGTGCCAGCTCACCCCCTAGACTAGCGGGGACGTCGTACGGGCAGTACTTC. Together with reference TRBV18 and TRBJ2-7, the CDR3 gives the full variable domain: NAGVMQNPRHLVRRRGQEARLRCSPMKGHSHVYWYRQLPEEGLKFMVYLQKENIIDESGMPKERFSAEFPKEGPSILRIQQVVRGDSAAYFCASSPPRLAGTSYGQYFGPGTRLTVT.